This T cell receptor beta chain appears in the sequencing data of a study of blood T cell repertoires in COVID-19. Source study methods: By means of reference gene primer amplification, nucleated cell counts were estimated. TCRdb keeps only in-frame clones here, not all; method: immunoSEQ multiplex PCR. V, J and clone size were drawn from that table, and D and trimming were deduced from the DNA. This sample has roughly 73,000 clones, with 70% to 80% found just once. This CDR3 has 15 residues. The germline V and J ends were trimmed by 4 bases and 4 bases, with 16 bases remaining between them. The germline gives CDR1 SGHAT, CDR2 FQDESV (reference sequence).

The receptor was isolated from a man aged 70-80 years with acute or convalescent COVID-19. The gene calls are TRBV11-1 and TRBJ1-2, with TRBD1 as a possible D gene (5 bases). The sequenced sample consisted of peripheral blood. The CDR3 DNA sequence: TGTGCCAGCAGCTCGCCAGGGCAACCACCCTATGGCTACACCTTC. This sequence encodes CASSSPGQPPYGYTF.